The clone carrying this T cell receptor beta chain has ten or more counts. Its antigen is unknown. Using RNA transcripts, the TCR beta CDR3 regions were amplified. HTBI-primed RT-PCR formed the first round, and a multiplex PCR formed the second. TCRdb independently ran MiXCR on the multiplex PCR reads; one entry per CDR3 protein. The sample has a few hundred thousand distinct CDR3 sequences; about a sixth are singletons. As the starting material, around 10 ml of fresh peripheral blood yielded the PBMCs. Germline lookup yields CDR1 GTSNPN and CDR2 SVGIG (reference sequence). Trimming removed 4 bases from V and 7 bases from J, with 17 bases in between. The CDR3 extends over 15 amino acids. The sample is drawn from a study of Graves' ophthalmopathy and Graves' hyperthyroidism. Study observations and caveats: Using 13 signatures, a model distinguished ophthalmopathy from stable hyperthyroidism, reaching around 86% sensitivity and approximately 80% specificity.

The V and J genes are TRBV30 and TRBJ1-6, with D perhaps TRBD1 (6 bases). Sequenced input: peripheral blood. The origin of this receptor is an adult woman with stable Graves' hyperthyroidism. CDR3 region: CAWIPRGQWNSPLHF. The CDR3 nucleotides are TGTGCCTGGATTCCCAGGGGTCAATGGAATTCACCCCTCCACTTT. Looking up the rest from reference TRBV30 and TRBJ1-6 gives the full variable domain: SQTIHQWPATLVQPVGSPLSLECTVEGTSNPNLYWYRQAAGRGLQLLFYSVGIGQISSEVPQNLSASRPQDRQFILSSKKLLLSDSGFYLCAWIPRGQWNSPLHFGNGTRLTVT.